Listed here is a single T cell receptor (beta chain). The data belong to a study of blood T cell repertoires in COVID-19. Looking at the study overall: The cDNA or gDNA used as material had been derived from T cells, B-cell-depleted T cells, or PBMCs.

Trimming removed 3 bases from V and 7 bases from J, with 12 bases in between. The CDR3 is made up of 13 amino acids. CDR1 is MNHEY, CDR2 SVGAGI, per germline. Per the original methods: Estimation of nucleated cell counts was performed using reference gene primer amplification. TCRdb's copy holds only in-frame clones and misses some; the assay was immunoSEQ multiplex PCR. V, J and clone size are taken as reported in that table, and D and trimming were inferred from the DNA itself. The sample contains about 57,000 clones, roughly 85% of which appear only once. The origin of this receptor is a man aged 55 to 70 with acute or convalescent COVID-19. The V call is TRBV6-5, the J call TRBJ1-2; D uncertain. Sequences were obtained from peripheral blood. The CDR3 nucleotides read TGTGCCAGCAGTTATAGCGGACTGCGTGGCTACACCTTC. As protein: CASSYSGLRGYTF.